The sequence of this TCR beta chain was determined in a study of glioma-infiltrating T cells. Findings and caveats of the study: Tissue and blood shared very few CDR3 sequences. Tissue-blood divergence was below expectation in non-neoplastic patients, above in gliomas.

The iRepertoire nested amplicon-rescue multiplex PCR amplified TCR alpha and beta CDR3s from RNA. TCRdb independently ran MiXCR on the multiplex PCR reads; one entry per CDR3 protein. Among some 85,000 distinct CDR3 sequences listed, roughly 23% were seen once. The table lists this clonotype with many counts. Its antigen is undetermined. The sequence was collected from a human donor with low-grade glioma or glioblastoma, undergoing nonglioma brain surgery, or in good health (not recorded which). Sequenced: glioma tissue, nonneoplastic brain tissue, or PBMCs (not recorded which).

CDR3 in DNA: TGTGCCAGCTCACCCGGTCCAGACCAATTACTTAATCAGCCCCAGCATTTT. This codes for CASSPGPDQLLNQPQHF. This sequence joins TRBV18 and TRBJ1-5, with no clear D. Germline values: CDR1 KGHSH, CDR2 LQKENI. CDR3 length equals 17 residues. V lost 3 bases and J lost 4, with 19 bases in between.